These T cell receptor beta chains were read from a single sample in a study of vaccination effects on CD4 cells after COVID-19. Assay: immunoSEQ multiplex PCR; the TCRdb copy retains only in-frame clones and omits some. The table records tens of thousands of clones, over 70% of them present only once. These receptors' targets are unknown. The sample was CD4+ T cells from PBMCs cultured with a peptide pool, taken before COVID-19 vaccination. The receptor set was obtained from a human donor who had a prior SARS-CoV-2 infection. Each CDR3 is given with its conserved first and last residue. Each record gives: D gene, J gene, V gene, CDR3 protein. D genes are given only for firm matches.

TRBD2 TRBJ2-3 TRBV5-1 CASSSREGRTQYF
TRBD1 TRBJ1-6 TRBV7-2 CASRGTGSMSPLHF
NA TRBJ2-1 TRBV5-1 CASSKVGLGGYNEQFF
NA TRBJ2-7 TRBV28 CASSFHSNEQYF
NA TRBJ2-2 TRBV5-6 CASSWRGGTGELFF
NA TRBJ2-1 TRBV7-3 CASSLIPHNEQFF
TRBD2 TRBJ2-1 TRBV19 CASSSGGGVRQFF
NA TRBJ2-1 TRBV5-4 CASSSKEGTPVFF
TRBD1 TRBJ1-6 TRBV23-1 CASSQSDRGSSWSYNSPLHF
NA TRBJ2-7 TRBV27 CASSNNADSSYEQYF
NA TRBJ2-1 TRBV2 CASRYGRNNEQFF
NA TRBJ2-3 TRBV6-5 CASTRGSSTDTQYF
NA TRBJ1-1 TRBV12-3/TRBV12-4 CASSFEVNTEAFF
NA TRBJ2-7 TRBV6-5 CASTADSYEQYF
NA TRBJ1-1 TRBV7-9 CASSLIGDSPEAFF
TRBD1 TRBJ1-2 TRBV29-1 CSAAGQGGYTF
NA TRBJ2-3 TRBV2 CASRESRDPSDTQYF
NA TRBJ1-4 TRBV7-7 CASRLDSGLGATNEKLFF
NA TRBJ1-3 TRBV3-1/TRBV3-2 CASSLIGAAGNTIYF
NA TRBJ2-2 TRBV3-1/TRBV3-2 CASSLWTVDTGELFF
TRBD1 TRBJ2-6 TRBV4-1 CASSQQWTGTHSGANVLTF
TRBD1 TRBJ2-1 TRBV7-2 CASSLVGDRVNEQFF
NA TRBJ2-1 TRBV6-5 CASSYAPVGNINEQFF
NA TRBJ2-1 TRBV18 CASSPGYEQFF
NA TRBJ2-1 TRBV7-8 CASSLGGGAYNEQFF
TRBD1 TRBJ2-7 TRBV2 CASSRTPGQGAYEQYF
NA TRBJ1-2 TRBV20-1 CSVGLGYGYTF
NA TRBJ1-5 TRBV4-1 CASSQDFSFNQPQHF
NA TRBJ2-7 TRBV30 CAWKFLSSYEQYF
NA TRBJ1-5 TRBV10-3 CAISESIGDQPQHF
TRBD1 TRBJ1-3 TRBV7-2 CASTRNRGRGNTIYF
NA TRBJ2-7 TRBV10-3 CAISESSRGFYEQYF
TRBD2 TRBJ2-5 TRBV10-3 CAISEGRTSGEETQYF
TRBD1 TRBJ2-6 TRBV7-3 CASSPTGGTLSGANVLTF
TRBD1 TRBJ2-7 TRBV11-2 CASRPSGGTGTYEQYF
NA TRBJ1-1 TRBV2 CASSADMNTEAFF
NA TRBJ1-4 TRBV9 CASSAYSSTNEKLFF
NA TRBJ1-1 TRBV19 CASSMAWGDTEAFF
NA TRBJ2-5 TRBV5-8 CASSPPSGTAKETQYF
NA TRBJ1-2 TRBV18 CASSPKRIYGYTF
NA TRBJ2-6 TRBV5-6 CASSFKGHSGANVLTF
NA TRBJ2-1 TRBV15 CATSRDLTALSSYNEQFF
NA TRBJ2-1 TRBV5-1 CASSARGRDNEQFF
NA TRBJ1-3 TRBV18 CASSPRTVSGNTIYF
TRBD1 TRBJ2-1 TRBV18 CASSKQGISYNEQFF
NA TRBJ2-1 TRBV10-1 CASNMALGDEQFF
NA TRBJ2-3 TRBV5-1 CASSLAQGRVLGHGTQYF
NA TRBJ1-4 TRBV27 CASRTWGGSATNEKLFF
NA TRBJ2-1 TRBV11-3 CASSPKFGLQQFF
NA TRBJ2-1 TRBV11-3 CASSLQVNNEQFF
NA TRBJ1-1 TRBV19 CASSIQRRVGAFF
NA TRBJ2-1 TRBV18 CASSPQTWGDNEQFF
NA TRBJ1-2 TRBV30 CAWTWGGSYTF
TRBD2 TRBJ2-3 TRBV14 CASGPGGGDTQYF
TRBD1 TRBJ1-2 TRBV19 CASSWTGPDYGYTF